The 4 T cell receptor beta chains presented below share a single source sample, sequenced in a study of regulatory T cells in long-lasting Graves disease (dated by TCRdb to the early 2020s). Receptor amplification or capture employed multiplex PCR. Sequencing used an Illumina HiSeq 4000. To build TCR beta libraries, CDR3 regions were amplified by Arm-PCR using iRepertoire HTBI primers. TCRdb applied fastp at Q25 and MiXCR to the public reads, then kept only in-frame beta chains. CDR3 protein sequences are deduplicated, and each keeps its most common genes and DNA. This sample comprises about 470,000 distinct CDR3 sequences, around 21% of them detected only once. Jointly, the top ten make up about 7.8% of the sample. This specimen's time point label, interpreted: persistent/refractory GD, antithyroid drugs over 5 years with positive TRAb. For both TCR sequencing and RNA sequencing, RNA was extracted from PBMCs using TRIzol.

This specimen was peripheral blood mononuclear cells (PBMCs), taken when the disease was refractory, from a patient treated with antithyroid drugs. These receptors were collected from a female donor with Graves disease.

The rearrangement links TRBV10-3 to TRBJ1-3; D is unresolved. The germline CDR1 and CDR2 sequences are ENHRY and SYGVKD. Trimming left V 6 bases short and J 0 bases short, with 6 bases between. This CDR3 is 13 amino acids long. DNA of the CDR3: TGTGCCATCAGCTCCATCTCTGGAAACACCATATATTTT. It encodes CAISSISGNTIYF.

This clonotype showed up many times. This chain uses TRBV27 with TRBJ1-2; D not resolved. V lost 4 bases and J lost 1, with 10 bases in between. The germline gives CDR1 MNHEY, CDR2 SMNVEV (reference sequence). The CDR3 covers 14 residues. The CDR3 loop reads CASSSSGSNYGYTF. CDR3 DNA sequence: TGTGCCAGCAGTTCTTCAGGAAGTAACTATGGCTACACCTTC.

This clonotype was picked up a small number of times. V is TRBV5-1 and J is TRBJ2-7; TRBD2 matches 9 bases. The CDR3 loop spans 14 amino acids. J was trimmed by 2 bases and V by 7 bases; bases with no gene match: 7. CDR1 SGHRS and CDR2 YFSETQ come from the germline V gene. This CDR3 is CASSSGEYPYEQYF. The CDR3 DNA follows: TGCGCCAGCTCTAGCGGGGAATATCCCTACGAGCAGTACTTC.

In its sample, this clonotype was seen a few times. The chain has TRBV29-1 and TRBJ1-2; D remains unclear. The CDR3 runs to 11 residues. Germline-derived CDR1 and CDR2 are SQVTM and ANQGSEA. Trimming took off 7 bases at V and 5 bases at J, with 11 bases between the two ends. CDR3 protein: CSAVTEYGYTF. The CDR3 nucleotides read TGCAGCGCTGTGACGGAATATGGCTACACCTTC.